Given below is one TCR beta chain in context. Which antigen it targets is not known. Base-call qualities are not available, and no considerably larger clone is one nucleotide away. The immunoSEQ Assay, a bias-controlled multiplex PCR, was used to amplify TCRbeta CDR3 regions from genomic DNA. Under the source paper's analysis protocol: The number of nucleated cells in each sample was estimated by amplification of reference gene primers within the assay. To quantify the absolute abundance of each unique TCRbeta CDR3 rearrangement, sequence reads were collapsed and filtered. For each sample, productive Simpson clonality was calculated by taking the square root of Simpson's diversity index across productive rearrangements. Imported from immuneACCESS, the table was reduced by TCRdb to in-frame sequences with V and J called. These copies leave out some clones; in studies compared against another copy, an unresolved V gene accounts for under half, and the cause of the remainder is not known. That table is the source of V, J and clone size, and D and trimming were worked out from the DNA. In all, the sample holds 100,000 to 150,000 clones, and around 63% of those were seen once. Clones ranked in the top ten supply roughly 2% of the sample.

This sample is drawn from a study of blood T cell repertoires in COVID-19 (dated by TCRdb to the early 2020s). Regarding the complete study: Samples from collaborators originated in the United States, Italy and Spain and spanned both the acute and convalescent phases of COVID-19. The prospective study material was composed of cDNA or gDNA derived from T cells, B-cell-depleted T cells, or PBMCs. Subjects who had been exposed to COVID-19, were actively infected with it, or had recovered from it provided the deeply sampled blood TCRbeta repertoires that made up the dataset. A freely available public database, intended as a resource for researchers studying the immune response to SARS-CoV-2, is where the repertoires were released. Samples came from the ongoing ImmuneRACE study (first 160 participants) plus 1,254 subjects from 6 global collaborators. Sample metadata almost always included a de-identified subject ID, COVID-19 status, age in years and sex. HLA class I and class II types, where available, came from metadata supplied by the sample provider rather than from assay-based typing. Study-wide findings and limitations: Clinical and demographic metadata were provided uncurated, with the amount varying by source and participant.

Collaborating institutions collected whole blood in K2EDTA tubes following their own protocols. For TCRbeta analysis, collaborator samples were shipped as frozen whole blood, as isolated PBMCs, or as DNA extracted from either sample type. The germline V gene yields SGHDT for CDR1 and YYEEEE for CDR2. Trimming at the junction amounts to 4 bases on V and 0 bases on J, and the germline ends lie 11 bases apart. The CDR3 has 15 amino acids, counting the end cysteine and phenylalanine. Only the CDR3 DNA stays, 45 bases, in frame from base 1. The sample consisted of peripheral blood. Rearrangement joined TRBV5-6 to TRBJ1-3; the D gene lacks a confident call. This sequence originates from an older woman with acute or convalescent COVID-19. The CDR3 sequence is CASSPSLDSGNTIYF. The DNA reads as follows: TGTGCCAGCAGCCCCTCTCTAGACTCTGGAAACACCATATATTTT.